This entry is about one T cell receptor (beta chain). Its antigen specificity is not known. No much larger clone is present one base from it, and per-base qualities are unavailable. The collaborating institutions used their own protocols to collect whole blood in K2EDTA tubes. Collaborator samples were shipped for TCRbeta analysis as frozen whole blood, isolated PBMCs, or DNA extracted from either sample type. This record comes from a study of blood T cell repertoires in COVID-19 (dated by TCRdb to 2020 to 2021). Regarding the complete study: Samples from collaborators originated in the United States, Italy and Spain and spanned both the acute and convalescent phases of COVID-19. A de-identified subject ID, COVID-19 status, age in years and sex were almost always included in the sample metadata. The repertoires were made available in a free public database intended to serve as a resource for research on the immune response to SARS-CoV-2. The samples were drawn from two sources: the first 160 participants of the ongoing ImmuneRACE study, and some 1,300 subjects contributed by 6 global collaborators. The material from the prospective study consisted of cDNA or gDNA derived from T cells, B-cell-depleted T cells, or PBMCs. The dataset comprised deeply sampled blood TCRbeta repertoires from subjects exposed to, actively infected with, or recovered from COVID-19. Where available, HLA class I and class II types were taken from metadata supplied by the sample provider and were not determined by assay-based typing.

TCRbeta CDR3 regions were amplified from genomic DNA by means of the immunoSEQ Assay, a bias-controlled multiplex PCR. Regarding the original processing steps: The number of nucleated cells in each sample was estimated from the amplification of reference gene primers within the assay. To quantify the absolute abundance of each unique TCRbeta CDR3 rearrangement, sequence reads were collapsed and filtered. For each sample, productive Simpson clonality was calculated as the square root of Simpson's diversity index over productive rearrangements. TCRdb re-hosts the immuneACCESS table, in-frame sequences only. Its copies lack some clones; in the studies checked, an unresolved V gene accounts for under half of them, and the cause for the rest is not known. V, J and clone size were drawn from that table, and D and trimming were deduced from the DNA. The sample has approximately 290,000 clones on record, about 85% of them singletons. The ten biggest clones cover approximately 2.2% of the sample.

The CDR1 and CDR2 encoded by the germline V gene are MNHEY and SVGAGI. The CDR3 runs 15 amino acids, cysteine and phenylalanine included. Only the CDR3 region is kept as DNA, spanning 45 bases read in frame from base 1. V is shortened by 2 bases, J by 2 bases, and the region joining them spans 10 bases. Broader findings and caveats from the paper: Clinical and demographic metadata were provided uncurated, with the amount varying by source and participant.

The sequence links TRBV6-5 to TRBJ2-1, with the D gene uncertain. This TCR was recovered from a man between 18 and 29 years old with active or convalescent COVID-19. Sequencing was done on a sample of peripheral blood. The DNA sequence is as follows: TGTGCCAGCAGTTACACCCCAGGTACCTACAATGAGCAGTTCTTC. It codes for CASSYTPGTYNEQFF.